These 12 T cell receptor beta chains share one sample of origin, sequenced in a study of T cells in Graves' hyperthyroidism and ophthalmopathy. The source material, RNA transcripts, was used to amplify TCR beta CDR3 regions. A first-round RT-PCR of the TCR CDR3 used the HTBI primer set. TCRdb re-analysed the multiplex PCR reads in MiXCR, keeping a single row per CDR3 protein. There are around 520,000 distinct CDR3 sequences in the sample; approximately 15% occur only once, and less than 20% lies in the top ten. Material: blood. The receptors derive from a woman aged 18-29 years with Graves' hyperthyroidism.

This clonotype was counted many times. This chain joins TRBV12-3 or TRBV12-4 and TRBJ1-1; the D gene is possibly TRBD1 (6 bases). V gave up 3 bases and J gave up 1 base, with 12 bases separating them. The CDR3 consists of 15 residues. CDR3 nucleotide sequence: TGTGCCAGCAGTTTGGCAGGGGAGGGGAACACTGAAGCTTTCTTT. The encoded protein is CASSLAGEGNTEAFF.

This clonotype was detected many times. The chain carries TRBV29-1 and TRBJ1-2; D gene unclear. The V gene lost 3 bases and the J gene lost 7 bases, with 3 bases spanning the gap. Germline-derived CDR1 and CDR2 are SQVTM and ANQGSEA. The CDR3 spans 9 residues. The CDR3: CSVDRGYTF. The CDR3 DNA is TGCAGCGTTGATCGTGGCTACACCTTC.

This clonotype was detected only a few times. The chain uses TRBV24-1 and TRBJ1-2; 8 bases are shared with TRBD1. V gave up 3 bases and J gave up 7 bases; unmatched junction bases: 6. The CDR3 spans 14 residues. Germline CDR1 is KGHDR and CDR2 is SFDVKD. The CDR3 reads CATSDTRTGRGYTF. CDR3 bases: TGTGCCACCAGTGATACGAGGACAGGGCGTGGCTACACCTTC.

This clonotype showed up just a few times. The CDR3 DNA reads TGCGCCAGCAGCCAAGGGCAGGGGCATCAGCCCCAGCATTTT. Amino acid sequence: CASSQGQGHQPQHF. The chain employs TRBV4-3 and TRBJ1-5, with D possibly being TRBD1 (6 bases). V gave up 1 base and J gave up 5 bases, with 9 bases separating them. The CDR3 covers 14 residues. Germline V gene sequence: CDR1 LGHNA, CDR2 YSLEER.

At least ten counts were recorded for this clonotype. The V call is TRBV6-1, the J call TRBJ2-3; 7 nucleotides line up with TRBD1. This CDR3 has 15 residues. The V gene end was trimmed by 2 bases and the J gene end by 2 bases; junction bases not matched to a gene: 4. CDR1 MNHNS and CDR2 SASEGT come from the germline V gene. CDR3 loop: CASSELQGFTDTQYF. The CDR3, as DNA: TGTGCCAGCAGTGAATTACAGGGGTTCACAGATACGCAGTATTTT.

This clonotype was seen ten or more times. The chain couples TRBV11-3 to TRBJ2-2; a weak D match, TRBD1 (6 bases). CDR1 and CDR2 from the germline V gene are SGHNT and YENEEA. V lost 8 bases and J lost 0, with 13 bases in between. CDR3 length equals 15 residues. The DNA for the CDR3 is TGTGCCAGCCAGGGGCTGGGTACGAACACCGGGGAGCTGTTTTTT. Translating it yields CASQGLGTNTGELFF.

This clonotype has a handful of counts. The chain is built from TRBV6-1 and TRBJ2-3; D is undetermined. V was cut by 7 bases and J by 1 base, with 9 bases left in between. The CDR3 has 13 residues. CDR1 and CDR2 (germline): MNHNS, SASEGT. CDR3 residues: CASTAWGTDTQYF. CDR3 DNA: TGTGCCAGCACGGCATGGGGCACAGATACGCAGTATTTT.

This clonotype was detected ten times or more. An end of the junction does not agree with germline; a read error may underlie this. The chain employs TRBV5-1 and TRBJ2-1, with 8 bases matching TRBD2. The CDR3 is 14 residues long. CDR1 is SGHRS, CDR2 YFSETQ, per germline. The CDR3 DNA reads TGTGCCAGCAGTTTTAGGACTAGCCACAATGAGCAGTTCTTC. Translated, it gives CASSFRTSHNEQFF.

This clonotype was seen at least ten times. V usage is TRBV29-1 and J usage is TRBJ2-1, with TRBD1 matching 7 bases. This CDR3 region has 12 residues. Germline V gene sequence: CDR1 SQVTM, CDR2 ANQGSEA. This CDR3 is CSAGTALIKQFF. The DNA of the CDR3 is TGCAGTGCCGGGACAGCCCTCATAAAGCAGTTCTTC.

The table lists this clonotype with a few counts. This clone may be a read error of a much larger clone one base away. In DNA, the CDR3 is TGTGCCAGCAGCTCCGCCGCTAACACAGATACGCAGTATTTT. It encodes CASSSAANTDTQYF. The V call is TRBV2, the J call TRBJ2-3; D not certain. CDR1 SNHLY and CDR2 FYNNEI come from the germline V gene. V lost 6 bases and J lost 2, with 12 bases in between. The CDR3 spans 14 residues.

This clonotype occurred a few times. The chain combines TRBV20-1 with TRBJ2-2; 7 bases line up with TRBD2. CDR1 and CDR2 (germline): DFQATT, SNEGSKA (reference sequence). The CDR3 has 15 residues. Trimming took 5 bases from V and 3 from J; bases not matched to a gene: 9. The CDR3 DNA reads as TGCAGTGCTGACCTCGGGACTAAGGACACCGGGGAGCTGTTTTTT. Translated: CSADLGTKDTGELFF.

This clonotype was detected many times. The chain uses TRBV2 and TRBJ2-2; D gene ambiguous. In germline, CDR1 is SNHLY, CDR2 FYNNEI. V was trimmed by 2 bases and J by 0 bases, leaving 7 bases between them. This CDR3 comprises 15 residues. The CDR3 nucleotides are TGTGCCAGCAGTGAAAGTAGTGCGAACACCGGGGAGCTGTTTTTT. Its protein product is CASSESSANTGELFF.